This TCR beta chain emerged from a study of OX40 agonist ivuxolimab in advanced cancers. Study background: A mean age of 60 years, range about 20 to 79, was recorded, and over 65% were male. Three partial responders included one hepatocellular carcinoma patient and two cutaneous melanoma patients.

CDR3 length: 15 amino acids. Germline V gene sequence: CDR1 MNHNS, CDR2 SASEGT. Trimming pared 1 base from V and 2 bases from J, leaving 10 bases between. Data came from immunoSEQ multiplex PCR; TCRdb stores just in-frame clones and leaves some out. Among tens of thousands of clones listed, 80% to 85% were seen once. This clone showed up just a few times. The TCR sequence derives from an adult with an advanced solid tumor such as melanoma, head and neck, liver or kidney cancer. Specimen: CD4+ or CD8+ T cells sorted from blood, collected in a trial of the OX40 agonist ivuxolimab. V is TRBV6-1 and J is TRBJ2-3; no clear D gene. DNA for the CDR3: TGTGCCAGCAGTGAAGGTGGGTCCCCCACAGATACGCAGTATTTT. Protein product: CASSEGGSPTDTQYF.